One and the same sample provided the 21 T cell receptor beta chains below, sequenced in a study of CD8+ T cells in alopecia areata. Extracted RNA was reverse transcribed into cDNA, the sequencing template. Here immunoSEQ multiplex PCR was the method, and the copy in TCRdb shows in-frame clones only, minus some. Of about 180,000 clones in the sample, about 54% were seen once. The treatment was: oral pan-JAK inhibitor, 5-10 mg twice daily. The sample consisted of CD4+ T cells sorted from blood, taken at approximately week 60, from a patient treated with tofacitinib. All receptors derive from a human donor with alopecia areata.

This clone has only a few counts. The chain uses TRBV7-3 and TRBJ1-2; D remains unclear. CDR3 length: 13 amino acids. V gave up 1 base and J gave up 3 bases, with 6 bases separating them. Germline-derived CDR1 and CDR2 are SGHTA and FQGTGA. The CDR3: CASSLSGDYGYTF. CDR3 bases: TGTGCCAGCAGCTTAAGTGGGGACTATGGCTACACCTTC.

As concerns this clone: Compared with germline, one end of the junction differs, possibly owing to a read error. V is TRBV10-3 and J is TRBJ2-3; 8 bases agree with TRBD2. The CDR3 runs to 16 residues. Germline V gene data show CDR1 as ENHRY and CDR2 as SYGVKD. This CDR3 reads CAIRELAGRYPDTQYF. The CDR3 DNA sequence: TGTGCCATCAGGGAGTTAGCGGGACGGTATCCAGATACGCAGTATTTT.

This clone has only a few counts. The genes are TRBV4-1 and TRBJ2-3, with 7 nucleotides matching TRBD1. CDR1 and CDR2 (germline): MGHRA, YSYEKL. CDR3 length: 16 amino acids. Trimming took 1 base from V and 5 from J; bases not matched to a gene: 9. CDR3 residues: CASSQGDRASRDTQYF. In nucleotides, the CDR3 is TGCGCCAGCAGCCAAGGCGACAGGGCGAGTCGAGATACGCAGTATTTT.

The chain carries TRBV25-1 and TRBJ1-2; TRBD1 matches at 7 bases. Trimming took 3 bases from V and 3 from J; bases not matched to a gene: 1. The length of the CDR3 is 13 residues. The germline V gene encodes CDR1 MGHDK and CDR2 SYGVNS. DNA of the CDR3: TGTGCCAGCAGTGACGGACAGGACTATGGCTACACCTTC. This translates into CASSDGQDYGYTF.

This clone was counted a few times. Here the CDR3 reads CASSYGPGSTDTQYF. CDR3 sequence (DNA): TGTGCCAGCAGTTACGGGCCAGGGTCCACAGATACGCAGTATTTT. The rearrangement links TRBV6-5 to TRBJ2-3; maybe TRBD1 (5 bases). This CDR3 contains 15 residues. Looked up from germline, CDR1 is MNHEY and CDR2 is SVGAGI. V was clipped by 2 bases and J by 2 bases, with 11 bases between them.

The chain uses TRBV6-5 and TRBJ2-2; no reliable D call. The CDR3 has 13 residues. Germline V lookup: CDR1 MNHEY, CDR2 SVGAGI. The V end was cut by 6 bases, the J end by 8 bases, with 13 bases between. The CDR3 here is CASSQSGRGELFF. CDR3 in DNA: TGTGCCAGCAGCCAGTCTGGACGTGGGGAGCTGTTTTTT.

This clone was seen only once. The chain couples TRBV30 to TRBJ1-1; 7 bases are a match to TRBD1. This CDR3 is 16 amino acids long. Unmatched junction bases numbered 13, after V lost 4 bases and J lost 2 bases. The germline V gene encodes CDR1 GTSNPN and CDR2 SVGIG (reference sequence). CDR3 nucleotide sequence: TGTGCCTGGAAGAGGGGGCGTTTATCCCCCAACACTGAAGCTTTCTTT. Its translation is CAWKRGRLSPNTEAFF.

CDR3 in amino acids: CASSLTRSGANVLTF. CDR3 DNA sequence: TGTGCCAGCAGCCTCACCCGCTCTGGGGCCAACGTCCTGACTTTC. The chain combines TRBV25-1 with TRBJ2-6; D is unresolved. The germline V and J ends were trimmed by 6 bases and 0 bases, with 9 bases remaining between them. Germline CDR1 MGHDK, CDR2 SYGVNS. The CDR3 covers 15 residues.

The chain recombines TRBV18 with TRBJ2-3, with a tentative D call TRBD1 (5 bases). Germline-derived CDR1 and CDR2 are KGHSH and LQKENI. V lost 3 bases to trimming and J lost 3 bases, with 10 bases between them. CDR3 length: 14 residues. The CDR3 reads CASSPQGWTDTQYF. CDR3 sequence (DNA): TGTGCCAGCTCACCGCAGGGATGGACAGATACGCAGTATTTT.

The rearrangement links TRBV19 to TRBJ1-1; D not certain. The CDR3 has 14 amino acids. Germline V gene sequence: CDR1 LNHDA, CDR2 SQIVND (reference sequence). Trimming left V 6 bases short and J 0 bases short, with 11 bases between. The CDR3 loop is CASRPGGMNTEAFF. The CDR3 nucleotides read TGTGCCAGTAGGCCGGGCGGGATGAACACTGAAGCTTTCTTT.

V is TRBV30 and J is TRBJ2-2; 8 positions match TRBD1. The CDR3 is 13 amino acids. Germline V lookup: CDR1 GTSNPN, CDR2 SVGIG (reference sequence). With V trimmed by 5 bases and J by 5 bases, 4 bases remained unmatched. CDR3 amino acids: CAWGQGGTGELFF. In DNA, the CDR3 is TGTGCCTGGGGACAGGGAGGTACCGGGGAGCTGTTTTTT. The full variable domain, its missing parts supplied by reference TRBV30 and TRBJ2-2, is SQTIHQWPATLVQPVGSPLSLECTVEGTSNPNLYWYRQAAGRGLQLLFYSVGIGQISSEVPQNLSASRPQDRQFILSSKKLLLSDSGFYLCAWGQGGTGELFFGEGSRLTVL.

J is TRBJ2-2 and V is TRBV25-1; 11 bases map to TRBD2. Germline V gene data show CDR1 as MGHDK and CDR2 as SYGVNS. This CDR3 is 16 amino acids long. With V trimmed by 6 bases and J by 1 base, 4 bases remained unmatched. CDR3: CASRGGLAGNTGELFF. The CDR3 DNA is TGTGCCAGCAGGGGAGGACTAGCGGGGAACACCGGGGAGCTGTTTTTT.

This clone was found once. The V gene is TRBV7-9, the J gene TRBJ2-3, with D possibly matching TRBD2 (5 bases). This CDR3 has 17 amino acids. The ends were cut back, 2 bases at V and 1 base at J, with 16 bases in the middle. Germline CDR1 reads SEHNR; CDR2 reads FQNEAQ (reference sequence). As DNA, the CDR3 is TGTGCCAGCAGCTTACTGGCTAGCACCTACCGCACAGATACGCAGTATTTT. Protein sequence: CASSLLASTYRTDTQYF.

Comments on this clone: The identical CDR3 is also encoded by other nucleotide sequences in the sample. The V call is TRBV29-1, the J call TRBJ1-2, with D perhaps TRBD1 (5 bases). Germline loops: CDR1 SQVTM, CDR2 ANQGSEA. This CDR3 region has 12 residues. Trimming removed 3 bases at V and 2 bases at J, with 7 bases between. CDR3 protein: CSVDRENYGYTF. The CDR3 DNA reads as TGCAGCGTTGACAGGGAAAACTATGGCTACACCTTC. Looking up the rest from reference TRBV29-1 and TRBJ1-2 gives the full variable domain: SAVISQKPSRDICQRGTSLTIQCQVDSQVTMMFWYRQQPGQSLTLIATANQGSEATYESGFVIDKFPISRPNLTFSTLTVSNMSPEDSSIYLCSVDRENYGYTFGSGTRLTVV.

The CDR3, as DNA: TGCAGCGTTGAAGAACGAACACTCACCCCGGGCGATGAGCAGTTCTTC. Its translation is CSVEERTLTPGDEQFF. The genes are TRBV29-1 and TRBJ2-1, with D unresolved. CDR1 is SQVTM and CDR2 is ANQGSEA in the germline V gene. The CDR3 runs to 16 residues. V lost 0 bases and J lost 8, with 20 bases in between.

The genes are TRBV23-1 and TRBJ2-2; no firm D call. TRBV23-1 has ORF status, its function being uncertain. Trimming shortened V by 0 bases and J by 6 bases, and 2 bases separated the two germline ends. CDR3 length: 12 amino acids. CDR3 in DNA: TGCGCCAGCAGTCAATCCGCCGGGGAGCTGTTTTTT. As protein: CASSQSAGELFF.

The chain couples TRBV5-6 to TRBJ2-2; 8 bases match TRBD1. Unmatched junction bases numbered 8, after V lost 0 bases and J lost 4 bases. The CDR3 covers 17 residues. Germline values: CDR1 SGHDT, CDR2 YYEEEE. The chain's CDR3 is CASSLGAGTGVTGELFF. In DNA form, the CDR3 reads TGTGCCAGCAGCTTGGGGGCCGGGACAGGTGTCACCGGGGAGCTGTTTTTT. The full variable domain, completed using reference TRBV5-6 and TRBJ2-2, is DAGVTQSPTHLIKTRGQQVTLRCSPKSGHDTVSWYQQALGQGPQFIFQYYEEEERQRGNFPDRFSGHQFPNYSSELNVNALLLGDSALYLCASSLGAGTGVTGELFFGEGSRLTVL.

This chain joins TRBV6-6 and TRBJ1-1; no clear D gene. Trimming stripped 7 bases from V and 1 base from J, with 10 bases between. Germline-derived CDR1 and CDR2 are MNHNY and SVGAGI (reference sequence). There are 13 residues in the CDR3. The CDR3 DNA reads as TGTGCCAGCACCCAACGACAGAACACTGAAGCTTTCTTT. It codes for CASTQRQNTEAFF.

This clone came up a few times. The chain has TRBV6-1 and TRBJ1-2; D remains unclear. V was cut by 9 bases and J by 6 bases, with 17 bases left in between. CDR1 and CDR2 (germline): MNHNS, SASEGT. The CDR3 sequence is 13 residues long. The CDR3 nucleotides are TGTGCCAGTATACAAGGGAGGACGGATGGCTACACCTTC. Its translation is CASIQGRTDGYTF.

The chain carries TRBV29-1 and TRBJ1-3, with 9 bases aligning to TRBD1. CDR3 length: 17 amino acids. CDR1 and CDR2 (germline): SQVTM, ANQGSEA. V shed 5 bases and J 4 bases; nucleotides not matched to a gene: 15. The CDR3 nucleotides read TGCAGCGTTCGGGACAGGGAACAGAAGAACAACGGAAACACCATATATTTT. This sequence encodes CSVRDREQKNNGNTIYF. Full variable domain (rest looked up from reference TRBV29-1 and TRBJ1-3): SAVISQKPSRDICQRGTSLTIQCQVDSQVTMMFWYRQQPGQSLTLIATANQGSEATYESGFVIDKFPISRPNLTFSTLTVSNMSPEDSSIYLCSVRDREQKNNGNTIYFGEGSWLTVV.

The chain uses TRBV30 and TRBJ2-7; D tentatively fits TRBD1 or TRBD2 (5 bases each). The CDR3 loop spans 15 amino acids. The germline V and J ends were trimmed by 1 base and 0 bases, with 13 bases remaining between them. Germline values: CDR1 GTSNPN, CDR2 SVGIG (reference sequence). CDR3 amino acids: CAWSGKAGGSYEQYF. The CDR3 DNA reads TGTGCCTGGAGTGGTAAAGCTGGGGGCTCCTACGAGCAGTACTTC.